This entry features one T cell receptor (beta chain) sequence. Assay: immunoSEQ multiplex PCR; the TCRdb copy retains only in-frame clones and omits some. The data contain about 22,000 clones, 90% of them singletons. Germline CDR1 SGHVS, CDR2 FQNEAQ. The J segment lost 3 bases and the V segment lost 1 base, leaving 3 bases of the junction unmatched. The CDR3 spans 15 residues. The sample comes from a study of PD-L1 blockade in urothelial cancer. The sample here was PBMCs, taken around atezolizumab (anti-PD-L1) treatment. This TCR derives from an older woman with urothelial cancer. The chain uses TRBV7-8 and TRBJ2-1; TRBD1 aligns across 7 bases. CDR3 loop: CASSLVSGGYNEQFF. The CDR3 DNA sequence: TGTGCCAGCAGCTTAGTATCAGGGGGCTACAATGAGCAGTTCTTC.